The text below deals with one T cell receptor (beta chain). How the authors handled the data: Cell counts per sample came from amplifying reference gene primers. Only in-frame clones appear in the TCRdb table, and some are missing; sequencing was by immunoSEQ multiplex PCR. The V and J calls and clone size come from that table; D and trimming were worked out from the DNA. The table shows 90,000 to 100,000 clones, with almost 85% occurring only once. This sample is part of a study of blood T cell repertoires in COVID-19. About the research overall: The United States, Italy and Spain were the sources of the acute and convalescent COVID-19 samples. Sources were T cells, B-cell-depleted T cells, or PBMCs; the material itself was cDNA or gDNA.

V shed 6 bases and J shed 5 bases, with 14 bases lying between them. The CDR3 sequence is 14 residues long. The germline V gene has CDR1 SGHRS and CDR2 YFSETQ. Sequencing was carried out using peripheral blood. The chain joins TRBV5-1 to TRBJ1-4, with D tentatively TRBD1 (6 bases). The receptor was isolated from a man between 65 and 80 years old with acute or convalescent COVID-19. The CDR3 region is CASTQGGGNEKLFF. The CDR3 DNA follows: TGCGCCAGCACGCAGGGAGGGGGGAATGAAAAACTGTTTTTT.